This T cell receptor beta chain was obtained from a study of beta chain features in type 1 diabetes. Every bit of the isolated RNA underwent reverse transcription, so sequencing read expressed TCRB transcripts. Produced via immunoSEQ multiplex PCR; TCRdb's table is partial and in-frame only. The sample lists about 360,000 clones, around 12% occurring once. The CDR3 loop spans 15 amino acids. Germline V CDR1 and CDR2: SGHTA, FQGNSA. V was trimmed by 5 bases and J by 2 bases, leaving 12 bases between them. This clone has a handful of counts. This rearrangement joins TRBV7-2 to TRBJ2-2; D not certain. The sample was naive CD4+ T cells from blood. The TCR comes from a man younger than 30 in good health. The CDR3 DNA sequence: TGTGCCAGCAGCACCGTCCGGAGCAACACCGGGGAGCTGTTTTTT. Protein product: CASSTVRSNTGELFF. Complete variable domain (other parts from reference TRBV7-2 and TRBJ2-2): GAGVSQSPSNKVTEKGKDVELRCDPISGHTALYWYRQSLGQGLEFLIYFQGNSAPDKSGLPSDRFSAERTGGSVSTLTIQRTQQEDSAVYLCASSTVRSNTGELFFGEGSRLTVL.